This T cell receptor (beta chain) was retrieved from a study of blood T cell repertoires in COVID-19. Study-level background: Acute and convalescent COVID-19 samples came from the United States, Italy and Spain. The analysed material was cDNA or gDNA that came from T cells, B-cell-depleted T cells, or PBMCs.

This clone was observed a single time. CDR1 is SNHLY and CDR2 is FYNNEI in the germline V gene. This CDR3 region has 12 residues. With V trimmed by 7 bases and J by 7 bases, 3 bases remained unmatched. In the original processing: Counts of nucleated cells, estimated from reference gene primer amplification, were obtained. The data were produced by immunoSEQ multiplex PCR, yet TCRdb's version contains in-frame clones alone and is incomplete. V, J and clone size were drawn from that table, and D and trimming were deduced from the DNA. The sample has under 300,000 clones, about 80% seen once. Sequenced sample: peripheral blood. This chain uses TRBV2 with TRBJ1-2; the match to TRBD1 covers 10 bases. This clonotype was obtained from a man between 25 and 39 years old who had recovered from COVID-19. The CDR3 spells CASKGTGAGYTF. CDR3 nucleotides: TGTGCCAGCAAGGGGACAGGGGCTGGCTACACCTTC.